These T cell receptor beta chains were read from a single sample in a study of blood T cell repertoires in COVID-19. The data were produced by immunoSEQ multiplex PCR, yet TCRdb's version contains in-frame clones alone and is incomplete. In the table there are roughly 230,000 clones, around 91% of which are singletons. What was sequenced was peripheral blood. All receptors derive from a woman aged 55-70 years with COVID-19, enrolled during active disease. Each CDR3 is given with its conserved first and last residue. The D gene is left open where the match is weak. Size is stated for part of the rows, as once, few or many counts, or as a class when the clone is expanded.

J,length,D,size,V,DNA,CDR3
TRBJ1-2,12,NA,NA,TRBV11-2,TGTGCCAGCAGCCAGAACCAATATGGCTACACCTTC,CASSQNQYGYTF
TRBJ1-4,15,TRBD1,few,TRBV3-1/TRBV3-2,TGTGCCAGCAGCCGAGACGGGACAGGGGGCAATTCGGTGTTTTTT,CASSRDGTGGNSVFF
TRBJ1-2,13,NA,NA,TRBV29-1,TGCAGCGTCGACCAGGGGTTAGGGTATGGCTACACCTTC,CSVDQGLGYGYTF
TRBJ1-2,15,TRBD1,NA,TRBV5-4,TGTGCCAGCAGCTTGGGGGGACAGGGGCTCTATGGCTACACCTTC,CASSLGGQGLYGYTF
TRBJ1-1,15,NA,few,TRBV18,TGTGCCAGCTCACCGGGGCAGGGGCGGGACACTGAAGCTTTCTTT,CASSPGQGRDTEAFF
TRBJ2-2,15,NA,NA,TRBV7-2,TGTGCCAGCAGCTCATCCAGGGGGAACACCGGGGAGCTGTTTTTT,CASSSSRGNTGELFF
TRBJ2-5,14,TRBD2,NA,TRBV5-1,TGCGCCAGCAGCTTAGCGGGGGCACAAGAGACCCAGTACTTC,CASSLAGAQETQYF
TRBJ2-1,15,NA,once,TRBV2,TGTGCCAGCAGGCGCCCGGGAGAACCTTACAATGAGCAGTTCTTC,CASRRPGEPYNEQFF
TRBJ1-1,14,NA,NA,TRBV7-2,TGTGCCAGCAGCCAAGTCCTAGGGAACACTGAAGCTTTCTTT,CASSQVLGNTEAFF
TRBJ2-2,13,NA,NA,TRBV19,TGTGCCAGTATTCCAGGATACACCGGGGAGCTGTTTTTT,CASIPGYTGELFF
TRBJ1-5,15,TRBD1,NA,TRBV6-5,TGTGCCAGCACCTGGGACAGGGGAAACAATCAGCCCCAGCATTTT,CASTWDRGNNQPQHF
TRBJ1-2,15,TRBD1,NA,TRBV5-1,TGCGCCAGCAGTTCGGACTGGACAGGGAACTATGGCTACACCTTC,CASSSDWTGNYGYTF
TRBJ1-4,19,NA,NA,TRBV4-3,TGCGCCAGCAGCCAATTTGGGCGTTCTGCGGGACGTGCTAATGAAAAACTGTTTTTT,CASSQFGRSAGRANEKLFF
TRBJ1-3,20,NA,NA,TRBV5-4,TGTGCCAGCAGCTTGTTTGGGGGCACTCAGAGAGGGAGCTCTGGAAACACCATATATTTT,CASSLFGGTQRGSSGNTIYF
TRBJ2-1,15,NA,NA,TRBV5-4,TGTGCCAGCAGCTTGCGAGGGCCCCCCAACAATGAGCAGTTCTTC,CASSLRGPPNNEQFF
TRBJ1-2,16,TRBD1,once,TRBV28,TGTGCCAGCAGTTTCTGGACAACAGGGGGGAACTATGGCTACACCTTC,CASSFWTTGGNYGYTF
TRBJ1-2,15,NA,NA,TRBV2,TGTGCCAGCAGTGAAACTCGAAGGAACAGCTATGGCTACACCTTC,CASSETRRNSYGYTF
TRBJ2-6,16,NA,NA,TRBV6-1,TGTGCCAGCAGTGAGAGGCAGCACTCTGGGGCCAACGTCCTGACTTTC,CASSERQHSGANVLTF
TRBJ1-2,15,NA,NA,TRBV7-9,TGTGCCAGCAGCTTATTGTTCGGGGGTCTCTATGGCTACACCTTC,CASSLLFGGLYGYTF
TRBJ2-5,14,NA,NA,TRBV18,TGTGCCAGCTCATCAACAGGGTCGGGGGAGACCCAGTACTTC,CASSSTGSGETQYF
TRBJ1-1,14,NA,NA,TRBV9,TGTGCCAGCAGCCCGAATACGGGGGGCACTGAAGCTTTCTTT,CASSPNTGGTEAFF
TRBJ2-5,13,NA,NA,TRBV29-1,TGCAGCGTTGTGGTAGGGGCCCGGGAGACCCAGTACTTC,CSVVVGARETQYF
TRBJ2-1,18,TRBD2,NA,TRBV5-1,TGCGCCAGCAGCCCTTTGGTTGATAGCGGGGGGGCCAACAATGAGCAGTTCTTC,CASSPLVDSGGANNEQFF
TRBJ1-3,17,TRBD1,NA,TRBV7-9,TGTGCCAGCAGCTTAACGGTGACAGGGGACTCTGGAAACACCATATATTTT,CASSLTVTGDSGNTIYF
TRBJ1-2,16,TRBD1,once,TRBV9,TGTGCCAGCAGCAGTGATAGGACAGGGATAAGCTATGGCTACACCTTC,CASSSDRTGISYGYTF
TRBJ1-1,14,NA,NA,TRBV7-9,TGTGCCAGCAGCTTAGATCTCCTAAGTGCTGAAGCTTTCTTT,CASSLDLLSAEAFF
TRBJ1-2,16,NA,NA,TRBV4-1,TGCGCCAGCAGCCAAGATAGGGGTCAACGGAACTATGGCTACACCTTC,CASSQDRGQRNYGYTF
TRBJ2-7,11,NA,NA,TRBV5-1,TGCGCCAGCAGCTTTCGCTACGAGCAGTACTTC,CASSFRYEQYF
TRBJ1-6,14,TRBD1,NA,TRBV7-9,TGTGCCAGCAGTTTAGGGGACAGGGGAGAACCCCTCCACTTT,CASSLGDRGEPLHF
TRBJ1-2,14,TRBD1,NA,TRBV29-1,TGCAGCGTTGTTACGGGACAGATTAACTATGGCTACACCTTC,CSVVTGQINYGYTF
TRBJ1-2,15,NA,NA,TRBV4-3,TGCGCCAGCAGCCAAGGTACAGGGATTTCCTATGGCTACACCTTC,CASSQGTGISYGYTF
TRBJ1-2,16,NA,NA,TRBV4-2,TGTGCCAGCAGCCAAGATTACCGGGGGGCACTCTATGGCTACACCTTC,CASSQDYRGALYGYTF
TRBJ1-1,14,NA,NA,TRBV27,TGTGCCAGCAGTCCGGGACACCTAAACACTGAAGCTTTCTTT,CASSPGHLNTEAFF
TRBJ1-4,13,NA,NA,TRBV10-3,TGTGCCATCCAGAATTCGGAGAATGAAAAACTGTTTTTT,CAIQNSENEKLFF
TRBJ2-2,14,NA,NA,TRBV6-6,TGTGCCAGCAGTTACTACATTCCAACCGGGGAGCTGTTTTTT,CASSYYIPTGELFF
TRBJ2-3,16,TRBD2,NA,TRBV7-9,TGTGCCAGCAGCTTAGTCCAGCGGGGGGGAGGAGATACGCAGTATTTT,CASSLVQRGGGDTQYF
TRBJ1-1,16,NA,NA,TRBV6-6,TGTGCCAGCAGTTACTTCCGGGGGAATGGGAACACTGAAGCTTTCTTT,CASSYFRGNGNTEAFF